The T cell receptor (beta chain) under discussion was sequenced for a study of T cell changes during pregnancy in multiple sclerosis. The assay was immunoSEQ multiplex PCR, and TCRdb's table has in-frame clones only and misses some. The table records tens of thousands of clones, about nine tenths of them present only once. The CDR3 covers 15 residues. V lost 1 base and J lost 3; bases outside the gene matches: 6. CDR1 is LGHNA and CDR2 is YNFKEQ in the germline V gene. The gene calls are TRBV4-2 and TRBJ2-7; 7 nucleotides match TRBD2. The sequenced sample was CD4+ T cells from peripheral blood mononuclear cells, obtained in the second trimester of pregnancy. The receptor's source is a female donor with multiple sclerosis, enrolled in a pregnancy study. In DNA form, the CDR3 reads TGTGCCAGCAGCCAAGGGCTAGCGGACCTCTACGAGCAGTACTTC. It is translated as CASSQGLADLYEQYF.